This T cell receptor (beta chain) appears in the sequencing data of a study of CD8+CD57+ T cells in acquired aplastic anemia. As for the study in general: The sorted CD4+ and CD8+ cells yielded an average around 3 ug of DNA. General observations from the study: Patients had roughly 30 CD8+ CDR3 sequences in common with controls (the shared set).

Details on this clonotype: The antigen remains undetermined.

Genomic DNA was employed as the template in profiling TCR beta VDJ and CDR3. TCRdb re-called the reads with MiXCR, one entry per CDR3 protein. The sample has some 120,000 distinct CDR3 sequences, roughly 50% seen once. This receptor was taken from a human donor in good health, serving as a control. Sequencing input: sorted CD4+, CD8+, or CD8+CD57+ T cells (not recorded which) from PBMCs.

CDR3: CSASRSNYGYTF. The CDR3 DNA is TGCAGTGCTAGTCGGTCTAACTATGGCTACACCTTC. The rearrangement joins TRBV20-1 to TRBJ1-2; D is unresolved. The V gene's germline CDR1 is DFQATT and CDR2 SNEGSKA (reference sequence). Trimming removed 3 bases at V and 0 bases at J, with 5 bases between. The CDR3 has 12 residues.